The rows below give T cell receptor beta chains drawn from one sample of a study of brain T cells in children with intractable seizures. Only in-frame clones appear in the TCRdb table, and some are missing; sequencing was by immunoSEQ multiplex PCR. Of around 80,000 clones detected, about 93% appear once; the ten largest clones hold approximately 24%. Material: peripheral blood, obtained at surgery. The receptor set was obtained from a girl aged 2 to 9 with Rasmussen encephalitis and intractable seizures. CDR3s include the opening cysteine and the closing phenylalanine or tryptophan. Fields, in order: CDR3 protein, V gene, D gene, J gene. D genes are given only for firm matches.

CSAGWNEQFF | TRBV20-1 | . | TRBJ2-1
CASGPGQGSYEQYF | TRBV19 | TRBD1 | TRBJ2-7
CAWSDQGVAPLHF | TRBV30 | . | TRBJ1-6
CAIRQGENTEAFF | TRBV10-3 | . | TRBJ1-1
CASSDRPSLSGNTIYF | TRBV10-2 | . | TRBJ1-3
CASSRITYNEQFF | TRBV12-3/TRBV12-4 | . | TRBJ2-1
CASSEFHSGLTGELFF | TRBV2 | . | TRBJ2-2
CASSQATDRGGYTF | TRBV4-2 | TRBD1 | TRBJ1-2
CASRPTPGPLTGELFF | TRBV5-1 | . | TRBJ2-2
CASSMDRAPYEQYF | TRBV19 | TRBD1 | TRBJ2-7
CASKGFGPQHF | TRBV19 | . | TRBJ1-5
CASSRDGTGTYEQYF | TRBV5-6 | TRBD1 | TRBJ2-7
CASSFGSSGGLRSSYNEQFF | TRBV7-3 | TRBD2 | TRBJ2-1
CASSDRGKTYEQYF | TRBV6-1 | . | TRBJ2-7
CASSGIKPSGGNTIYF | TRBV2 | . | TRBJ1-3
CASSLSAGGSYEQYF | TRBV6-5 | TRBD2 | TRBJ2-7
CASSLRPPRTQYF | TRBV7-8 | . | TRBJ2-5
CASSYSIGGYGYTF | TRBV6-5 | . | TRBJ1-2
CASSANPATQYF | TRBV2 | . | TRBJ2-5
CASSLGSNYEQYF | TRBV12-3/TRBV12-4 | . | TRBJ2-7